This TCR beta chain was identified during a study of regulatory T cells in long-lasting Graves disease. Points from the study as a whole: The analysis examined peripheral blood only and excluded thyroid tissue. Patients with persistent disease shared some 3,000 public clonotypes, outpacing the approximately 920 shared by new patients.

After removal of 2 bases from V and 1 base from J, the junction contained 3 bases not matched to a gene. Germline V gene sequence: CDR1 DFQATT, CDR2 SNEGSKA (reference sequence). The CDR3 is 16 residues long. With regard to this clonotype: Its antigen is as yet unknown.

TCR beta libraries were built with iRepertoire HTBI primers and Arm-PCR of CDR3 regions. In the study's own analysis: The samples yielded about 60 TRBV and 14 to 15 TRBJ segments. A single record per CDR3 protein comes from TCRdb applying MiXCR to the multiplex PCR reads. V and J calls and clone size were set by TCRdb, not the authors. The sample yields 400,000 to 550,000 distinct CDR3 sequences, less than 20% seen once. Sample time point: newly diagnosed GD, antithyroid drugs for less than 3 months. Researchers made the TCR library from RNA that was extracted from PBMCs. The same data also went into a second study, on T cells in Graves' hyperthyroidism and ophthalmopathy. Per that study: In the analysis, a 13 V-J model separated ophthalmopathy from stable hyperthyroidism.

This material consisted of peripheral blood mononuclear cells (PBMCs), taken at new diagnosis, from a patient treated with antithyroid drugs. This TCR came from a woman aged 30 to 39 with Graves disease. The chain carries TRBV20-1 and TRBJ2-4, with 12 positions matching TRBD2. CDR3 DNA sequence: TGCAGTGCTAGACTAGCGGGAGGGTGGGCCAAAAACATTCAGTACTTC. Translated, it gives CSARLAGGWAKNIQYF.